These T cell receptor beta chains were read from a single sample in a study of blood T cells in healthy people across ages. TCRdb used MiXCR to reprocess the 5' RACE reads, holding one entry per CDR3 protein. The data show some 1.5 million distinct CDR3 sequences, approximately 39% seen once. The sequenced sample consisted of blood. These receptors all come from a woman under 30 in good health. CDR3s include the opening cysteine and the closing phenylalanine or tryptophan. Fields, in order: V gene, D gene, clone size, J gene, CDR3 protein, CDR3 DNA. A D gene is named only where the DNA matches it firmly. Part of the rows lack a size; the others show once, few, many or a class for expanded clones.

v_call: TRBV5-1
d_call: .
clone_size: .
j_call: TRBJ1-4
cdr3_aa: CASSLDWGSSEKLFF
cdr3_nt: TGCGCCAGCAGCTTGGATTGGGGGTCGTCTGAAAAACTGTTTTTT

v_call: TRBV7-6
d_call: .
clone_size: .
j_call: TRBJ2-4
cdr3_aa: CASSVYYLREQYF
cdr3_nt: TGTGCCAGCAGCGTGTATTATCTACGAGAGCAGTACTTC

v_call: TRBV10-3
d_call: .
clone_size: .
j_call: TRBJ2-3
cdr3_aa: CAIMRQSYPDADIATQYF
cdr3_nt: TGTGCCATCATGAGGCAATCATACCCGGACGCCGATATAGCAACGCAGTATTTT

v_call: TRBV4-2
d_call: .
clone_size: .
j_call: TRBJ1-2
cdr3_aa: CASRGGRNPNYGYTF
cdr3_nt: TGTGCCAGCAGGGGGGGCAGGAACCCTAACTATGGCTACACCTTC

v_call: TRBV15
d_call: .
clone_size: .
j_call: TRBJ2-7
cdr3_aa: CATRGRQSYEQYF
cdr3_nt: TGTGCCACCAGGGGACGGCAATCCTACGAGCAGTACTTC

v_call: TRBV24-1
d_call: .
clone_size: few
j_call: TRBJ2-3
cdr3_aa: CATSDPGGQIATQYF
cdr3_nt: TGTGCCACCAGTGATCCCGGGGGACAAATAGCTACGCAGTATTTT

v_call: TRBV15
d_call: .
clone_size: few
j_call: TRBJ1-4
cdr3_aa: CATSGWTGTNEKLFF
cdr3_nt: TGTGCCACCAGCGGTTGGACGGGTACTAATGAAAAACTGTTTTTT

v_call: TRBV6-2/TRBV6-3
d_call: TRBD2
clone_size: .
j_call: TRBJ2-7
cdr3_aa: CASSYLQRGYEQYF
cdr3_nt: TGTGCCAGCAGTTACCTTCAGCGGGGATACGAGCAGTACTTC

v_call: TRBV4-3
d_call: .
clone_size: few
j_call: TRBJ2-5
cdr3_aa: CASSQDLASETQYF
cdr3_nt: TGCGCCAGCAGCCAAGATCTGGCCTCGGAGACCCAGTACTTC

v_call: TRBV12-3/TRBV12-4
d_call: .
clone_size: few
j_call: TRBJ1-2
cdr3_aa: CASSRQVSYGYTF
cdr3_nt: TGTGCCAGCAGTCGACAGGTCTCCTATGGCTACACCTTC

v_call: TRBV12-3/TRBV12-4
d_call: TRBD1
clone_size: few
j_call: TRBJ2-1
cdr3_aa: CASSPGQGGVEQFF
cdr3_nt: TGTGCCAGCAGTCCGGGACAGGGAGGGGTGGAGCAGTTCTTC

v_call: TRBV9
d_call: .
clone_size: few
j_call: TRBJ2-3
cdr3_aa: CASSVEALTPSTDTQYF
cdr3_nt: TGTGCCAGCAGCGTAGAGGCACTAACACCTAGCACAGATACGCAGTATTTT

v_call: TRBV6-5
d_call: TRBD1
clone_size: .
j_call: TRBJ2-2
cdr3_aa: CASKGRGRATGELFF
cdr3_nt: TGTGCCAGCAAGGGCAGGGGGCGGGCCACCGGGGAGCTGTTTTTT

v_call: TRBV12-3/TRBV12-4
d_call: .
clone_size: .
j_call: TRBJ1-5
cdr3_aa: CASSLWGIGGNQPQHF
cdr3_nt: TGTGCCAGCAGTCTTTGGGGGATTGGGGGCAATCAGCCCCAGCATTTT

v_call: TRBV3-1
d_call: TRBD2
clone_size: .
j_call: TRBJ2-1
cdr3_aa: CASSARSSGNYNEQFF
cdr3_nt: TGTGCCAGCAGCGCAAGGTCTAGCGGAAACTACAATGAGCAGTTCTTC

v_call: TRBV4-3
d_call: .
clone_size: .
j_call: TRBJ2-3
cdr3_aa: CASSQDFWVSSTDTQYF
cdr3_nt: TGCGCCAGCAGCCAAGACTTTTGGGTCTCTAGCACAGATACGCAGTATTTT

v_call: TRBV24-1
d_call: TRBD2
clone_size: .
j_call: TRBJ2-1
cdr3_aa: CATSDPASGAYNEQFF
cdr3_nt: TGTGCCACCAGTGATCCCGCTAGCGGAGCCTACAATGAGCAGTTCTTC

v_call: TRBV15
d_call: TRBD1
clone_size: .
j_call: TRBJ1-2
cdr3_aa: CATSRDRGQGVNYGYTF
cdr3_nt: TGTGCCACCAGCAGAGATCGGGGACAGGGGGTAAACTATGGCTACACCTTC

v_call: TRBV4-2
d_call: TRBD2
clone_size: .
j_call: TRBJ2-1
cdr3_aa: CASSHAPTSGYYNEQFF
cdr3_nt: TGTGCCAGCAGCCATGCTCCAACTAGCGGTTATTACAATGAGCAGTTCTTC

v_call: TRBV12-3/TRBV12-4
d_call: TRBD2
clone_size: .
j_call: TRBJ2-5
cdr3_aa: CASSSKLAGGRNEQYF
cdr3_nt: TGTGCCAGCAGTTCGAAACTAGCGGGGGGGCGCAATGAGCAGTACTTC

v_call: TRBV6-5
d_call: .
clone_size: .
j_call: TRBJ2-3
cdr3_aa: CASSYPQSPGLKPYSYTQYF
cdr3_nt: TGTGCCAGCAGTTACCCCCAGAGTCCCGGACTAAAGCCCTATTCTTATACGCAGTATTTT

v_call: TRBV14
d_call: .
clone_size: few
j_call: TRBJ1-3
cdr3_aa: CASSQGSSSGNTIYF
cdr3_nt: TGTGCCAGCAGCCAGGGCAGTAGCTCTGGAAACACCATATATTTT

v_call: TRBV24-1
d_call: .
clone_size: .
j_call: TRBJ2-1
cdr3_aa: CATSDLPGFFNEQFF
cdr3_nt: TGTGCCACCAGTGATTTGCCGGGCTTCTTCAATGAGCAGTTCTTC

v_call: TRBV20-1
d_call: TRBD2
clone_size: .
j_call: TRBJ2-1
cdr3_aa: CSARDSGRSYNEQFF
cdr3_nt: TGCAGTGCTAGAGATAGCGGGAGGTCCTACAATGAGCAGTTCTTC

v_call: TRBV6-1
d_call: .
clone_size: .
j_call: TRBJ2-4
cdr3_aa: CASSPKEGAKNIQYF
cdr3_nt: TGTGCCAGCAGCCCTAAAGAGGGGGCCAAAAACATTCAGTACTTC

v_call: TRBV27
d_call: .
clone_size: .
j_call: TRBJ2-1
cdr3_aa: CTSSPRTGNIGDEQFF
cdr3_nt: TGTACCAGCAGTCCCCGAACAGGAAACATTGGCGATGAGCAGTTCTTC

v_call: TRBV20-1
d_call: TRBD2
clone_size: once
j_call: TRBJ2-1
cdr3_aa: CSATRTGGPNNEQFF
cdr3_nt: TGCAGTGCTACCCGGACGGGAGGTCCCAACAATGAGCAGTTCTTC

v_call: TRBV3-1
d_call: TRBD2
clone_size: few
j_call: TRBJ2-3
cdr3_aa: CASSHLAGVGDTQYF
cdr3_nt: TGTGCCAGCAGCCACTTAGCGGGAGTGGGGGATACGCAGTATTTT

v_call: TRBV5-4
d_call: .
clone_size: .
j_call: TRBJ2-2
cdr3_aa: CASSWGQGSTGELFF
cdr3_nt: TGTGCCAGCAGCTGGGGGCAGGGATCCACCGGGGAGCTGTTTTTT

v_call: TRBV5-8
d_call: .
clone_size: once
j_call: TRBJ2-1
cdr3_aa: CASSVGPISADEQFF
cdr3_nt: TGTGCCAGCAGCGTTGGGCCGATTTCCGCGGATGAGCAGTTCTTC

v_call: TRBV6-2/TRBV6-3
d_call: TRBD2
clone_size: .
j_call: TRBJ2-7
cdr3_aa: CASSLSGGISYNEQYF
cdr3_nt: TGTGCCAGCAGCCTTAGCGGGGGCATCTCCTACAATGAGCAGTACTTC

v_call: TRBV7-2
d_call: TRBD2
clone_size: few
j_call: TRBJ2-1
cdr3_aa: CASSKTSGVYNEQFF
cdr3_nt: TGTGCCAGCAGCAAGACTAGCGGGGTTTACAATGAGCAGTTCTTC

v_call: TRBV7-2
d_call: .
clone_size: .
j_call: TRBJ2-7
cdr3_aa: CASSPTGLGVLYEQYF
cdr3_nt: TGTGCCAGCAGCCCGACGGGACTTGGGGTCCTCTACGAGCAGTACTTC

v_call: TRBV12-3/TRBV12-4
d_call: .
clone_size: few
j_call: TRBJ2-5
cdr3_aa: CASSPLDGTYQETQYF
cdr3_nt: TGTGCCAGCAGCCCCTTGGACGGGACATACCAAGAGACCCAGTACTTC

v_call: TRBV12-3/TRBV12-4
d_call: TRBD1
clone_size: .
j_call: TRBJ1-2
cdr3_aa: CASRPTGGGYGYTF
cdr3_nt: TGTGCCAGCAGACCCACAGGGGGCGGCTATGGCTACACCTTC

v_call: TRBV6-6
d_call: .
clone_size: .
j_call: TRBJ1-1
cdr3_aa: CASSYRPETEAFF
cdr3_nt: TGTGCCAGCAGTTATAGACCGGAGACTGAAGCTTTCTTT

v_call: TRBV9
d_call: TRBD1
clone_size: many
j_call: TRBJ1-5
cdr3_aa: CASSDGQGNQPQHF
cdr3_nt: TGTGCCAGCAGCGACGGACAGGGGAATCAGCCCCAGCATTTT

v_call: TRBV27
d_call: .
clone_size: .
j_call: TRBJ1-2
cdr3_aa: CASSVGPTRFGYTF
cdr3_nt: TGTGCCAGCAGTGTCGGACCAACGCGCTTTGGCTACACCTTC

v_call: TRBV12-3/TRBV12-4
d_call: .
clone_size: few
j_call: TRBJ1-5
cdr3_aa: CASSLGMGQPQHF
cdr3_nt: TGTGCCAGCAGTTTAGGAATGGGGCAGCCCCAGCATTTT